This TCR beta chain was sequenced for a study of PD-1 blockade in mismatch repair-deficient tumors. Whole-study context: All were previously treated, progressing patients with around 12 mismatch repair-deficient cancer types.

Method: immunoSEQ multiplex PCR; TCRdb's copy keeps in-frame clones and lacks some. The top ten clones hold approximately 13% of a sample with approximately 120,000 clones, approximately 90% of them seen once. Findings of the study overall: After pembrolizumab, tumor-resident clones rose rapidly, then generally contracted before radiologic responses.

TCR sequencing covered three patients who responded to pembrolizumab. As concerns this clone: Its antigen is as yet unknown.

This receptor was obtained from an adult with mismatch repair-deficient cancer. The specimen comprised peripheral blood, sampled 44 weeks after starting pembrolizumab.

In DNA, the CDR3 is TGTGCCATCACGGGAGACTCCTACGAGCAGTACTTC. It specifies CAITGDSYEQYF. The J gene is TRBJ2-7, the V gene TRBV10-3, with D perhaps matching TRBD2 (6 bases). Germline CDR1 and CDR2: ENHRY and SYGVKD. Trimming removed 7 bases at V and 0 bases at J, with 7 bases between. The CDR3 has 12 residues.